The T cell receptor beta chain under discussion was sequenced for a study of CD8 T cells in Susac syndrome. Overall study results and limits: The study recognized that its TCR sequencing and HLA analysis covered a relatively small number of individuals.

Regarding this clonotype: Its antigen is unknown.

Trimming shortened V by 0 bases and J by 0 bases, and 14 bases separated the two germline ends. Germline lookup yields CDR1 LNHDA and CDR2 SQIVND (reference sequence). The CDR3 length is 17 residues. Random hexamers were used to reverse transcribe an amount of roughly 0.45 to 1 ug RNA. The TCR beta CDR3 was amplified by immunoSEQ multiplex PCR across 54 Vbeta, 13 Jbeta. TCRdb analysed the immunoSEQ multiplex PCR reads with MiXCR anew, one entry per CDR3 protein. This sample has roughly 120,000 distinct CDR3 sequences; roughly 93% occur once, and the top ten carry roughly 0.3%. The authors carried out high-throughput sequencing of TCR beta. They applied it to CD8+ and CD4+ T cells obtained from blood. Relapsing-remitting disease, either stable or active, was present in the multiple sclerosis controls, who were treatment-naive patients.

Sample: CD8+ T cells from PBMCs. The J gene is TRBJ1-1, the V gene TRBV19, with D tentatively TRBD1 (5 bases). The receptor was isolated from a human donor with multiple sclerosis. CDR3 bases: TGTGCCAGTAGTATAGATCCCTTGACAGCCATGAACACTGAAGCTTTCTTT. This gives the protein CASSIDPLTAMNTEAFF.